The present entry profiles one T cell receptor beta chain with its context. Its target is not known. This entry comes from a study of cytomegalovirus exposure and HLA in healthy donors. Study background: The 130 or so validation repertoires, a later analysis reported, used the same platform as the 666 repertoires from the first cohort. Broader study findings: There were approximately 150 TCR beta chains listed as cytomegalovirus-associated. Reportedly, diagnosis of cytomegalovirus status by the classifier showed high specificity and sensitivity.

The donors were members of the validation cohort, which comprised 90 to 150 subjects and was separate from the first cohort of about 700 subjects. The data were produced by immunoSEQ multiplex PCR, yet TCRdb's version contains in-frame clones alone and is incomplete. The sample includes some 110,000 clones, 86% of them seen just once. Germline trimming cut 4 bases from V and 6 bases from J; bases unmatched to any gene: 6. Germline CDR1 is SGHNT and CDR2 is YYREEE (reference sequence). The CDR3 contains 14 residues. Sequencing input: PBMCs. The receptor was isolated from a man between 18 and 29 years old in good health and CMV-seronegative. The chain recombines TRBV5-4 with TRBJ2-3; 9 bases fit TRBD1. The CDR3 is CASSTQGAGDTQYF. In nucleotides, the CDR3 is TGTGCCAGCAGCACACAGGGGGCGGGGGATACGCAGTATTTT. The complete variable domain, with remaining parts taken from reference TRBV5-4 and TRBJ2-3, reads ETGVTQSPTHLIKTRGQQVTLRCSSQSGHNTVSWYQQALGQGPQFIFQYYREEENGRGNFPPRFSGLQFPNYSSELNVNALELDDSALYLCASSTQGAGDTQYFGPGTRLTVL.